This TCR beta chain was retrieved from a study of T cells in tuberculosis. Study-level background: T cells were selected with CD1B tetramers loaded with glucose monomycolate. A South African cohort included IGRA-negative adolescents, latently infected IGRA-positive adolescents and adults with active tuberculosis.

The CDR3 runs to 13 residues. From germline, CDR1 is MDHEN and CDR2 SYDVKM. Between the trimmed V and J ends, which lost 10 bases and 5 bases, there was a span of 14 bases. Study-level points and caveats: Shorter CDR3-alpha in active tuberculosis partly drove smaller distances.

For this clone: Its antigen remains unidentified.

Produced via immunoSEQ multiplex PCR; TCRdb's table is partial and in-frame only. This table holds roughly 34,000 clones, 85% to 95% found once. This chain links TRBV28 with TRBJ1-4, with no clear D. The sequence was collected from a donor between 10 and 29 years old with latent tuberculosis or without tuberculosis infection. Some clones in this sample may be carry-over from other donors' samples. Sequenced input: PBMCs. The CDR3: CAIPMVRNEKLFF. CDR3 nucleotide sequence: TGTGCCATCCCCATGGTCAGGAATGAAAAACTGTTTTTT.